Given below is one T cell receptor (beta chain) in context. No antigen is known for it. There are no base qualities to consult, and no much larger clone falls within one base. CDR1 is given as MDHEN and CDR2 as SYDVKM, both from the germline V gene. The trim is 7 bases for V and 10 bases for J, with a gap of 20 bases between the germline ends. From the cysteine up to the phenylalanine, the CDR3 has a length of 14 residues. Only CDR3 DNA is held: 42 bases, read in frame from base 1. TCRbeta CDR3 regions were amplified from genomic DNA using the immunoSEQ Assay, a bias-controlled multiplex PCR. Under the source paper's analysis protocol: Nucleated cell counts per sample were estimated from amplification of reference gene primers within the assay. To quantify the absolute abundance of each unique TCRbeta CDR3 rearrangement, sequence reads were collapsed and filtered. For each sample, productive Simpson clonality was calculated as the square root of Simpson's diversity index over productive rearrangements. Sourced from immuneACCESS, this table was stored by TCRdb with only in-frame sequences that have V and J called. A share of the clones is absent; for the studies checked, an unresolved V gene accounts for under half, and the remainder has no known explanation. The V and J calls and the clone size are those of that table, but D and trimming were determined from the DNA. In all, the sample holds approximately 360,000 clones, and more than 75% of those were seen once. Of the sample, around 1.9% is held by the ten largest clones.

This sample was included in a study of blood T cell repertoires in COVID-19 (dated by TCRdb to 2018 to 2021). For context, the study as a whole: ImmuneRACE Cohort 3 recovered participants were defined by two consecutive negative NP/OP PCR tests, healthcare professional clearance, or symptom resolution. The samples were drawn from the first 160 participants of the ongoing ImmuneRACE study and from 1,254 subjects provided by 6 global collaborators. The material from the prospective study consisted of cDNA or gDNA derived from T cells, B-cell-depleted T cells, or PBMCs. Subjects who had been exposed to COVID-19, were actively infected with it, or had recovered from it provided the deeply sampled blood TCRbeta repertoires that made up the dataset. HLA class I and class II types, where available, came from metadata supplied by the sample provider rather than from assay-based typing. Sample metadata almost always included a de-identified subject ID, COVID-19 status, age in years and sex. Samples covering the acute and convalescent phases of COVID-19 were provided by collaborators in the United States, Italy and Spain. A freely available public database, intended as a resource for researchers studying the immune response to SARS-CoV-2, is where the repertoires were released.

The full study reports these points: The amount of clinical and demographic metadata varied by source and participant and was provided uncurated.

Participants in the prospective study were aged roughly 18 to 89 years, lived in 20 to 30 United States geographic areas, and enrolled through a virtual design. In the prospective study, cohorts were assigned on the basis of participant-reported clinical history obtained from a screening survey and a study questionnaire. Each participant in the prospective study had whole blood, serum and a nasopharyngeal or oropharyngeal swab collected by mobile phlebotomists. Over an approximately 2-month period, participants in the prospective study had the option of providing additional blood draws and questionnaires. Before DNA extraction, blood samples from the prospective study were shipped at room temperature or frozen.

This TCR was sampled from a man in his forties or fifties in a cohort exposed to, infected with or recovered from COVID-19 (not recorded which). The sample taken for sequencing was PBMCs or T cells enriched from blood (not recorded which). This chain joins TRBV28 to TRBJ2-1; TRBD1 is a weak D gene call, 6 bases matching. The CDR3 here reads CASTIGGVRKEQFF. The DNA sequence reads TGTGCCAGCACCATAGGGGGTGTTAGGAAGGAGCAGTTCTTC.